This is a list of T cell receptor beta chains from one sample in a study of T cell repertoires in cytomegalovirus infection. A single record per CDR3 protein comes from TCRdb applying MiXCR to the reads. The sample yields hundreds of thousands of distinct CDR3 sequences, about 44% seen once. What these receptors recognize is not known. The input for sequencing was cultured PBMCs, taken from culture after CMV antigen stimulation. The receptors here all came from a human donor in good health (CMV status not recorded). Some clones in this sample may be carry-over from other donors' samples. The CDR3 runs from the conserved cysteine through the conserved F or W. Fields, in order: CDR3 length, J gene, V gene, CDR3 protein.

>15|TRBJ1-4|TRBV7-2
CASSPRAGIIEKLFF
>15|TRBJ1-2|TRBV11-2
CASSEYPTDYYGYTF
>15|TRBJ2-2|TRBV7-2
CASSLNRANTGELFF
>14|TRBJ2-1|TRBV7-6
CASSLAPRYDEQFF
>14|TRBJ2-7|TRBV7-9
CASSSLRQIYEQYF
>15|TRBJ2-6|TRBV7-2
CASSLSTSGANVLTF
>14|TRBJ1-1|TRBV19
CASSIRGVNTEAFF
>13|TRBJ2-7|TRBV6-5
CASSRGGGHEQYF
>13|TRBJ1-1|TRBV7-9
CASSLGTHTEAFF
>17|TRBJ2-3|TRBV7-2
CASSGPVGRGHLNTQYF
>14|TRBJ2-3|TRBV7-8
CASSLGDRRDTQYF
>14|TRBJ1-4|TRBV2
CASSEDQPEGKLFF
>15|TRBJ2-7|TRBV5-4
CASSLAGAESYEQYF
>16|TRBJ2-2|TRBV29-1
CSVEGRGRVGPGELFF
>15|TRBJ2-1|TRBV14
CASSQLQAFYNEQFF
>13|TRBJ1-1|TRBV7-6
CASSLGTDTEAFF
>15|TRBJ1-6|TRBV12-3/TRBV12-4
CASSLQVAGNSPLHF
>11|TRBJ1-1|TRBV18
CASSPSLEAFF
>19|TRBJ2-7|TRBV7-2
CASSLATSGNKVLAYEQYF
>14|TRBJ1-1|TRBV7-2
CASSPLRTQGEAFF
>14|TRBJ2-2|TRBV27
CASRGLANTGELFF
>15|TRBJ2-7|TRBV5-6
CASSLERSHSYEQYF
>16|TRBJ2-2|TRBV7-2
CASSLAGGLGTGELFF
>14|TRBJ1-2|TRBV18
CASSPPVRVYGYTF
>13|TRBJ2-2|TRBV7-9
CASSSLITGELFF
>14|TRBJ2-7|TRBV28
CASGAPPGSYEQYF
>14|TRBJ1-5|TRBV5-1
CASSPGEHGQPQHF
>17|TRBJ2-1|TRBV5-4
CASSLARTRLTYNEQFF
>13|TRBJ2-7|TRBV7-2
CASSSDRNGEQYF
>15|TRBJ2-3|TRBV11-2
CASSFRRGRTDTQYF
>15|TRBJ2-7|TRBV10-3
CAISGSSGGPGEQYF
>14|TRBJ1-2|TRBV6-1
CVSKTSPENYGYTF
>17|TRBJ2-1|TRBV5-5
CASSPAGGLSSYNEQFF
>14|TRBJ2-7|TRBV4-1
CASSRRLESYEQYF
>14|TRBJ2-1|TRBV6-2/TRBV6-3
CASEKREGPNEQFF
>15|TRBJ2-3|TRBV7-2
CASSFSGTNTDTQYF
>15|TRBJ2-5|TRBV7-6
CASSLRTGEQETQYF
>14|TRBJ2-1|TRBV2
CASREGFPYNEQFF
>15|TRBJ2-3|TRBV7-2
CASSFRVGATDTQYF
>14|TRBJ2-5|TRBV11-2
CASRHGHFGETQYF
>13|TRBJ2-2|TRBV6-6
CASSRTGVGELFF
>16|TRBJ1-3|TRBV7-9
CASSATGSYSGNTIYF
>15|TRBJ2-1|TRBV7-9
CASSVGSRRDNEQFF
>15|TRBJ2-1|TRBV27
CASSAGTSGYNEQFF
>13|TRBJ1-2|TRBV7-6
CASSLSPDYGYTF
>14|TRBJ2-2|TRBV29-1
CSVQGRGNTGELFF
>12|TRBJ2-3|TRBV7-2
CASTLWADTQYF
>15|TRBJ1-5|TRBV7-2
CASSYDSTGGQPQHF
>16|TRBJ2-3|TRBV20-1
CSARDRVSGITDTQYF
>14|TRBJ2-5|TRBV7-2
CASTPQRFQETQYF
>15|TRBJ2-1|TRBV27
CASSLVGAPGHEQFF
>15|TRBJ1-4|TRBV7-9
CASSPPGTEEEKLFF
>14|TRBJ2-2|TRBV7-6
CASSSRVGTGELFF
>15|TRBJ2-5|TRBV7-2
CASSINRGQGETQYF
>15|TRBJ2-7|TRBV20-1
CSATRQGVQIYEQYF
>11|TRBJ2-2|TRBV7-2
CASSSYGELFF
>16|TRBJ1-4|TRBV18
CASSPLTGATNEKLFF
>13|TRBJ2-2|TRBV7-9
CASSFGSSGELFF
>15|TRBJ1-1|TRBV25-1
CASSEFGLDRVEAFF
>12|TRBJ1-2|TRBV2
CVGTGRNYGYTF